Ten or more counts support the clone carrying this T cell receptor (beta chain). This sample is drawn from a study of regulatory T cells in long-lasting Graves disease. Both iRepertoire HTBI primers and Arm-PCR of CDR3 regions were used to build the TCR beta libraries. TCRdb recomputed calls from the multiplex PCR reads with MiXCR, one row per CDR3 protein. This table has over 200,000 distinct CDR3 sequences, 18% appearing once. The CDR3 totals 16 residues. With 3 bases clipped from V and 2 bases from J, the junction kept 7 bases outside the gene matches. The germline gives CDR1 ENHRY, CDR2 SYGVKD. Time point specified: newly diagnosed GD, antithyroid drugs for less than 3 months. PBMCs provided the RNA from which the TCR library was made. These sequences were also reported in another study, on T cells in Graves' hyperthyroidism and ophthalmopathy. Turning to that study: In making diagnoses, clinical symptoms, serum thyroxine and TRAb, thyroid ultrasound and orbital computed tomography were all used. The HTBI set primed first-round TCR CDR3 RT-PCR. For ophthalmopathy, model prediction preceded onset by a median 6.5 months.

V is TRBV10-3 and J is TRBJ2-3, with 8 bases lining up with TRBD2. This specimen was peripheral blood mononuclear cells (PBMCs), taken at new diagnosis, from a patient treated with antithyroid drugs. The receptor was derived from a woman aged 25 to 45 with Graves disease. The CDR3 sequence is CAISDGSGEITDTQYF. CDR3 in DNA: TGTGCCATCAGTGATGGTAGCGGGGAGATCACAGATACGCAGTATTTT.